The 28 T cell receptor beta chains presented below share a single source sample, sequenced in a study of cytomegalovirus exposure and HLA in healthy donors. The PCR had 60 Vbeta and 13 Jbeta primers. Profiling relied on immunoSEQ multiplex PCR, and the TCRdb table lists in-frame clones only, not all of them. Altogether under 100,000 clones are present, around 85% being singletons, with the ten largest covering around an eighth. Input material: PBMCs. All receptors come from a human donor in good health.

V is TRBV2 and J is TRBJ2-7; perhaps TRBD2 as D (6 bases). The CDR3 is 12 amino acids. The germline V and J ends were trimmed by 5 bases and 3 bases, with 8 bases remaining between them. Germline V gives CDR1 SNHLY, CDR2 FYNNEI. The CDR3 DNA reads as TGTGCCAGCAGTTGGAGGGGCTACGAGCAGTACTTC. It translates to CASSWRGYEQYF.

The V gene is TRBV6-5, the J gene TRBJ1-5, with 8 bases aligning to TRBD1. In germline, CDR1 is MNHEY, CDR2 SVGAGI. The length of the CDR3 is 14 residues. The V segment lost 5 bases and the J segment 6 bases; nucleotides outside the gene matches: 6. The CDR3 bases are TGTGCCAGCAGTACCAGGGGGCGAGGTCAGCCCCAGCATTTT. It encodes CASSTRGRGQPQHF.

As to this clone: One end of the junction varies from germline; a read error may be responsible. CDR3 sequence: CASSLDEGLRRGYPF. The CDR3 bases are TGTGCCAGCAGTTTAGACGAGGGCCTCAGGAGAGGCTACCCCTTC. The V call is TRBV6-5, the J call TRBJ1-2, with unresolved D. This CDR3 comprises 15 residues. The germline V gene has CDR1 MNHEY and CDR2 SVGAGI.

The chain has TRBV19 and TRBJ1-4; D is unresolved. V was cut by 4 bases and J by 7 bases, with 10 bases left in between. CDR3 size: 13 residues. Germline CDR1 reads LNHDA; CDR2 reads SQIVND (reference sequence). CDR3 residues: CASSNDSGEKLFF. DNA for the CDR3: TGTGCCAGTAGTAACGATTCCGGTGAAAAACTGTTTTTT. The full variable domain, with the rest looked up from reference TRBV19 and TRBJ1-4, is DGGITQSPKYLFRKEGQNVTLSCEQNLNHDAMYWYRQDPGQGLRLIYYSQIVNDFQKGDIAEGYSVSREKKESFPLTVTSAQKNPTAFYLCASSNDSGEKLFFGSGTQLSVL.

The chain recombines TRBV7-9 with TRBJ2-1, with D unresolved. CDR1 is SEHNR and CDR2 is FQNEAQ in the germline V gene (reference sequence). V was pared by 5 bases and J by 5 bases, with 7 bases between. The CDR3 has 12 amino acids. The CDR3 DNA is TGTGCCAGCAGCCCCGCGGACAATGAGCAGTTCTTC. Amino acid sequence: CASSPADNEQFF.

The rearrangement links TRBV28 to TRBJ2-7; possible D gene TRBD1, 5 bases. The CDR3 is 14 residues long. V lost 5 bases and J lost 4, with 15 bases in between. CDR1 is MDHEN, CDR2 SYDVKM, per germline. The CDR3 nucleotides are TGTGCCAGCAGTAAGGACAACCCAGGGTACGAGCAGTACTTC. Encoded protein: CASSKDNPGYEQYF.

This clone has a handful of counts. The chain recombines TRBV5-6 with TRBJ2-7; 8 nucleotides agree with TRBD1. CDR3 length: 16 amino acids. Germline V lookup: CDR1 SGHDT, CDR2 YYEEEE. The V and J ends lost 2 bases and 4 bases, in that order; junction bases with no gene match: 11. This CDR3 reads CASSFSGTGLSYEQYF. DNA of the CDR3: TGTGCCAGCAGCTTTTCCGGGACAGGTCTTTCTTACGAGCAGTACTTC.

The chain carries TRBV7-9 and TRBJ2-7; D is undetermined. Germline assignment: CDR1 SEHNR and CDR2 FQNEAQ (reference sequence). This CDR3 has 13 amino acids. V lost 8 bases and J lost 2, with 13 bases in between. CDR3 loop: CASHGTETYEQYF. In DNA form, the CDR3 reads TGTGCCAGCCACGGTACTGAAACCTACGAGCAGTACTTC.

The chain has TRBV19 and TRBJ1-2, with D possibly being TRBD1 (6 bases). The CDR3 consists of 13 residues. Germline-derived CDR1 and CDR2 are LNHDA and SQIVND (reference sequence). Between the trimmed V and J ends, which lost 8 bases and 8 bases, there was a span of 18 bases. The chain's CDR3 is CASETEDRSGYTF. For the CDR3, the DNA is TGTGCCAGTGAAACCGAGGACAGAAGCGGCTACACCTTC.

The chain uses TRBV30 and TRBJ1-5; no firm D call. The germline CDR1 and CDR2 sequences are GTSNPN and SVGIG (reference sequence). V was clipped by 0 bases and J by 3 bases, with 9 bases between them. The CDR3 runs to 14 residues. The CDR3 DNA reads TGTGCCTGGAGTGTCTTTGCTAACAATCAGCCCCAGCATTTT. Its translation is CAWSVFANNQPQHF. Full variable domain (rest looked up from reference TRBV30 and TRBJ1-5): SQTIHQWPATLVQPVGSPLSLECTVEGTSNPNLYWYRQAAGRGLQLLFYSVGIGQISSEVPQNLSASRPQDRQFILSSKKLLLSDSGFYLCAWSVFANNQPQHFGDGTRLSIL.

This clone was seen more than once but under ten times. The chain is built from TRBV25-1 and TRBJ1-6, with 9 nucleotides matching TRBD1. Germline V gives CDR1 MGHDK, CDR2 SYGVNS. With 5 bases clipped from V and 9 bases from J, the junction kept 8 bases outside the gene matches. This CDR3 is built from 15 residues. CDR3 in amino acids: CASSPRDRESSPLHF. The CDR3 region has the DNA TGTGCCAGCAGTCCACGGGACAGGGAGAGTTCACCCCTCCACTTT.

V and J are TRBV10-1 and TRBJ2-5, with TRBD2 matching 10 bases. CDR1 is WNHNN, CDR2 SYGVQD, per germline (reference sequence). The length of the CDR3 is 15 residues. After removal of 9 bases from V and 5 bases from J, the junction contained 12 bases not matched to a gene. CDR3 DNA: TGCGCCAGGAGACTAGCGGGCTCAGAAGGGGAGACCCAGTACTTC. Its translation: CARRLAGSEGETQYF.

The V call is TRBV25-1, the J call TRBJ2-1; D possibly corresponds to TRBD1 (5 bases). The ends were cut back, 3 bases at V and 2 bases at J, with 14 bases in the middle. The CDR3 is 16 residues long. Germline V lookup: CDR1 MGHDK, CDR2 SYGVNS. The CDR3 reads CASSDRSKGPYNEQFF. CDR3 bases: TGTGCCAGCAGTGACCGATCTAAGGGGCCCTACAATGAGCAGTTCTTC.

The DNA of the CDR3 is TGTGCCAGCAGCGCTCCAGGGGGCGAAAGCACCGGGGAGCTGTTTTTT. Its protein is CASSAPGGESTGELFF. The chain combines TRBV13 with TRBJ2-2, with TRBD1 matching over 8 bases. V lost 5 bases to trimming and J lost 4 bases; unmatched junction nucleotides: 9. CDR1 and CDR2 from the germline V gene are PRHDT and FYEKMQ (reference sequence). The CDR3 length is 16 residues. Full variable domain (outside the CDR3, taken from reference TRBV13 and TRBJ2-2): AAGVIQSPRHLIKEKRETATLKCYPIPRHDTVYWYQQGPGQDPQFLISFYEKMQSDKGSIPDRFSAQQFSDYHSELNMSSLELGDSALYFCASSAPGGESTGELFFGEGSRLTVL.

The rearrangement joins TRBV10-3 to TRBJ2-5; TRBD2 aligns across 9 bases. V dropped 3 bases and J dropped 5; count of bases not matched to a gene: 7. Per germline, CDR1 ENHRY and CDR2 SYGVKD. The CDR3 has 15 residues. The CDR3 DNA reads TGTGCCATCAGTGATGCGCGGGGGGGCCCCGAGACCCAGTACTTC. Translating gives CAISDARGGPETQYF.

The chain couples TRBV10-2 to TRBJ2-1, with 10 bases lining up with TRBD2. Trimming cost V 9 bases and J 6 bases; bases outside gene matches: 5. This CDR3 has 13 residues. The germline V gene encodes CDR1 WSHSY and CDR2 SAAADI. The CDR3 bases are TGCGCCAGTGCTAGCGGGGGATCCAATGAGCAGTTCTTC. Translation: CASASGGSNEQFF.

This chain's CDR3 is CASSQDFRDTDTQYF. CDR3 nucleotides: TGCGCCAGCAGCCAAGACTTCAGGGACACAGATACGCAGTATTTT. The genes are TRBV4-3 and TRBJ2-3; D possibly corresponds to TRBD1 (5 bases). From germline, CDR1 is LGHNA and CDR2 YSLEER. V was shortened by 0 bases and J by 2 bases, with 9 bases between the two germline ends. The CDR3 is made up of 15 amino acids.

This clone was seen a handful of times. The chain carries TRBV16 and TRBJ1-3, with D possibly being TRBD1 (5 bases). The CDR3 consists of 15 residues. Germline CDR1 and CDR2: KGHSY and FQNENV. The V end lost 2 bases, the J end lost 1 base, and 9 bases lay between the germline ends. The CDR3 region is CASSQTTDSGNTIYF. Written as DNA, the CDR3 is TGTGCCAGCAGCCAAACGACAGATTCTGGAAACACCATATATTTT.

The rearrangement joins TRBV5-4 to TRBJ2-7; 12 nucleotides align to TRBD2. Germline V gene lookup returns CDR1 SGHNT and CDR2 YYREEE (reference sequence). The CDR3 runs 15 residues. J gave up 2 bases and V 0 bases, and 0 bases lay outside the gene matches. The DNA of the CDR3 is TGTGCCAGCAGCTTGGGACTAGCGGGGGCCTACGAGCAGTACTTC. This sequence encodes CASSLGLAGAYEQYF.

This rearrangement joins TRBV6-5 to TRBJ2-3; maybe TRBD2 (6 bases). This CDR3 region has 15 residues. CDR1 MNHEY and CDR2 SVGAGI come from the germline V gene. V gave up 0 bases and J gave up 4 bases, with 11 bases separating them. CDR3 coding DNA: TGTGCCAGCAGTTACTCCCGACTAGTAGCAGATACGCAGTATTTT. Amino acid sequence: CASSYSRLVADTQYF.

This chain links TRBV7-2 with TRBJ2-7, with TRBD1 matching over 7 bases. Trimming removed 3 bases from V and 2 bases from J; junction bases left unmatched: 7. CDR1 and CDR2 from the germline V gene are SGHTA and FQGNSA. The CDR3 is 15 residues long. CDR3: CASSLTGLKAYEQYF. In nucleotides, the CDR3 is TGTGCCAGCAGCTTGACAGGGTTGAAAGCCTACGAGCAGTACTTC.

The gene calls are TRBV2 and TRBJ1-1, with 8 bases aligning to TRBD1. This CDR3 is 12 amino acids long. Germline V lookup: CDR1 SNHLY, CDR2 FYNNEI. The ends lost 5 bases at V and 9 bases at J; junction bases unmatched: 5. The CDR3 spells CASSFGQGKAFF. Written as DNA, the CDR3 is TGTGCCAGCAGTTTTGGACAGGGCAAAGCTTTCTTT.

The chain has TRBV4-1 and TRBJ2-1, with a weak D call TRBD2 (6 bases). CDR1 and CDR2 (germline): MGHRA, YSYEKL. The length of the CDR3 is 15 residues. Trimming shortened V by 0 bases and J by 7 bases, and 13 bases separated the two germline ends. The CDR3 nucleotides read TGCGCCAGCAGCCAAGATCCCCGACTAGGAAATGAGCAGTTCTTC. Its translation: CASSQDPRLGNEQFF.

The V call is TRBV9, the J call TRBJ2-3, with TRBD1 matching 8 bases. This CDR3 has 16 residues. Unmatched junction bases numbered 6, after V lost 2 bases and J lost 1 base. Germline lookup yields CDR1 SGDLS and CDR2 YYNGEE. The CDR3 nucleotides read TGTGCCAGCAGCGTGTCGACAGGGGCAGGCACAGATACGCAGTATTTT. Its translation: CASSVSTGAGTDTQYF.

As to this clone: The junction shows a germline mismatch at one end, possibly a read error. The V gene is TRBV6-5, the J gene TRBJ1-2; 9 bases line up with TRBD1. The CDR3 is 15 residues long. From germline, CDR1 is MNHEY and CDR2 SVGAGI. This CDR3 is CASSQPGTGSYGYPF. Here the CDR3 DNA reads TGTGCCAGCAGCCAACCGGGGACAGGGAGTTATGGCTACCCCTTC.

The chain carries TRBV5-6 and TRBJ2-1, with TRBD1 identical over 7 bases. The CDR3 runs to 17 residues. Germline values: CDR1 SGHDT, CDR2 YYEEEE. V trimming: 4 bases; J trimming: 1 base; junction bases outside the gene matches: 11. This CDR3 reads CASSPPGRTGSYNEQFF. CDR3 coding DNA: TGTGCCAGCAGCCCCCCGGGGCGGACAGGATCCTACAATGAGCAGTTCTTC.

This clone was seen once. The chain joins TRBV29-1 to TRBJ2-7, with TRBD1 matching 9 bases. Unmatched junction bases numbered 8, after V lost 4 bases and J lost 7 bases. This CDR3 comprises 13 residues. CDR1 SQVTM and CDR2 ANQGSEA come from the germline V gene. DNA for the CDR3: TGCAGCGTTGTCCTACAGGGGGCTGGTGAGCAGTACTTC. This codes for CSVVLQGAGEQYF.

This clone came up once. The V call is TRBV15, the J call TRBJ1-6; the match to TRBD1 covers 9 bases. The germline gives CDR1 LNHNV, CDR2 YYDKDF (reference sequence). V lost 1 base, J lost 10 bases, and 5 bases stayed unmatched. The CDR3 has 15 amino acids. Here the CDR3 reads CATSRAGQGESPLHF. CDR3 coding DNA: TGTGCCACCAGCAGAGCGGGACAGGGAGAATCACCCCTCCACTTT.